This TCR beta chain is drawn from a study of blood T cells in healthy people across ages. PCR was performed a second time for about 7 to 11 cycles using a sample-barcoded 5' primer and a J-beta primer mix. Each CDR3 protein gets one entry after TCRdb re-called the 5' RACE reads with MiXCR. Seen here are about 680,000 distinct CDR3 sequences, around 49% observed once, and the top ten hold around a third. With 7 bases removed from V and 0 bases from J, the gap between germline ends came to 11 bases. Germline values: CDR1 SGHKS, CDR2 YYEKEE (reference sequence). The CDR3 length is 14 residues. The origin of this receptor is a woman aged 60-75 years in good health. V is TRBV5-5 and J is TRBJ2-4, with D unresolved. Sequencing was carried out using blood. CDR3 amino acids: CASGNNEAKNIQYF. The CDR3 DNA reads as TGTGCCAGCGGGAACAACGAAGCCAAAAACATTCAGTACTTC.